Detailed here is one T cell receptor beta chain. Its recognized antigen is unknown. No base-level quality is on record; no much larger clone is a single base apart. For sequencing of the TCRbeta CDR3 region, genomic DNA was extracted from the sorted cells. The immunoSEQ Assay was used to sequence the TCRbeta CDR3 regions. As stored in TCRdb, this immuneACCESS dataset retains in-frame rearrangements with V and J assigned. A fraction of the clones does not appear; measured against another copy, unresolved V genes explain less than half of the discrepancy, and the remainder lacks a known reason. Here the sample has some 83,000 clones; more than 90% occur a single time. The leading ten clones occupy less than 0.75% of the sample. Patients with autoimmune disease history or receiving systemic immunosuppression were excluded from the trial. Peripheral blood for TCR sequencing was collected from all dose cohorts at baseline, on cycle 4 day 1, and on cycle 7 day 1. Samples came from an open-label, multicenter, first-in-human phase I dose-escalation trial of ivuxolimab. Adults with locally advanced or metastatic melanoma, renal cell carcinoma, hepatocellular carcinoma or head and neck squamous cell carcinoma were enrolled in the trial. Before TCR sequencing, CD4+ and CD8+ T cells were separately sorted from peripheral blood.

This sample is part of a study of OX40 agonist ivuxolimab in advanced cancers. Some background on the complete study: Ivuxolimab was a fully human IgG2 agonistic monoclonal antibody targeting the costimulatory receptor OX40 (CD134). The paper describes the monotherapy dose-escalation part (N of about 50 patients) of the phase I trial of ivuxolimab. Peripheral TCRbeta sequencing was intended to test whether TCR sequence diversity was altered and clonal T-cell expansion was caused by ivuxolimab. Intravenous ivuxolimab was administered to patients every 2 weeks at six dose levels: 0.01, 0.1, 0.3, 1.5, 3 and 10 mg/kg. The dose-escalation cohort was 82.7% male with a mean age of approximately 59 years, ranging from roughly 20 to 80. Of the roughly 52 dose-escalation patients, hepatocellular carcinoma was present in 19, melanoma in roughly 15, renal cell carcinoma in 9 and head and neck cancer in 9. Partial responses occurred in three dose-escalation patients: two with cutaneous melanoma and one with hepatocellular carcinoma. Patients were allowed to have had prior anti-PD-1, anti-PD-L1 or anti-CTLA-4 therapy, and around 37% of the dose-escalation patients had previously received checkpoint inhibitors. Study-wide findings and limitations: At doses of 0.1 to 3.0 mg/kg, clonal expansion of both CD4+ and CD8+ T cells in blood was seen between baseline and week 6. On average, CD8+ T cells showed more expanded clones than CD4+ T cells after ivuxolimab. Low levels of normalized T-cell clonal expansion were also seen in some nonresponding patients. The antigen specificity of the peripheral T cells that underwent clonal expansion was not determined. In partial responders in the 0.1-3.0 mg/kg groups, normalized peripheral clonal expansion was found to be among the lowest, especially among CD8+ T cells.

The germline V gene yields MGHRA for CDR1 and YSYEKL for CDR2. The CDR3 runs 14 residues from the cysteine to the phenylalanine. Of all the DNA, just the CDR3 is kept, 42 bases in frame from base 1. A distance of 12 bases separates the germline ends of V and J, which lose 1 base and 8 bases respectively. The sequence is built from TRBV4-1 and TRBJ2-1; too little of a D gene remains to name it. The material was CD4+ or CD8+ T cells sorted from blood, obtained in a trial of the OX40 agonist ivuxolimab. This clonotype was obtained from an adult with an advanced solid tumor such as melanoma, head and neck, liver or kidney cancer. The CDR3 reads as follows: CASSQGGVKYEQFF. The DNA is as follows: TGCGCCAGCAGCCAAGGAGGCGTCAAGTATGAGCAGTTCTTC.